This T cell receptor beta chain was captured by sequencing in a study of OX40 agonist ivuxolimab in advanced cancers. Turning to the study itself: Enrollees could have had prior anti-PD-1, anti-PD-L1 or anti-CTLA-4 therapy, which around 43% had received.

Sequencing was performed with immunoSEQ multiplex PCR; in TCRdb, only in-frame clones are kept and a portion is missing. The sample carries roughly 89,000 clones, approximately 91% recorded once. Sampled blood was obtained at baseline, cycle 4 day 1, and cycle 7 day 1. This TCR was recovered from an adult with an advanced solid tumor such as melanoma, head and neck, liver or kidney cancer. The source material was CD4+ or CD8+ T cells sorted from blood, sampled in a trial of the OX40 agonist ivuxolimab.

Here the CDR3 reads CASSWGTGGGADTQYF. In DNA, the CDR3 is TGTGCCAGCAGTTGGGGAACAGGGGGGGGAGCAGATACGCAGTATTTT. The chain links TRBV28 to TRBJ2-3; D is possibly TRBD1 (8 bases). Germline CDR1 is MDHEN and CDR2 is SYDVKM. CDR3 size: 16 residues. V was pared by 4 bases and J by 4 bases, with 18 bases between.